Below, 20 T cell receptor beta chains from the same sample are listed, as sequenced in a study of blood T cell repertoires in COVID-19. Using immunoSEQ multiplex PCR, the repertoire was profiled, and TCRdb retains in-frame clones only, with some absent. The repertoire holds some 140,000 clones, about four fifths seen once, with 8% to 9.5% in the top ten. The sequenced sample was peripheral blood. Source of these receptors: a woman aged 55-70 years with active or convalescent COVID-19.

The chain joins TRBV19 to TRBJ2-1; TRBD2 is a possible D gene (6 bases). The CDR3 is 14 residues long. Germline lookup yields CDR1 LNHDA and CDR2 SQIVND (reference sequence). Trimming took off 1 base at V and 4 bases at J, with 8 bases between the two ends. The CDR3 here is CASSIVGGYNEQFF. CDR3 DNA sequence: TGTGCCAGTAGTATAGTCGGGGGATACAATGAGCAGTTCTTC.

This chain links TRBV9 with TRBJ2-2, with 7 nucleotides matching TRBD2. The germline V gene has CDR1 SGDLS and CDR2 YYNGEE. Trimming at V came to 1 base and at J to 6 bases, leaving 12 bases not matched to a gene. There are 17 residues in the CDR3. As DNA, the CDR3 is TGTGCCAGCAGCGTACCTATGGCGGGAGTGGGACCCGGGGAGCTGTTTTTT. Translated: CASSVPMAGVGPGELFF.

This chain uses TRBV28 with TRBJ2-3, with a possible D match to TRBD1 (5 bases). The V gene's germline CDR1 is MDHEN and CDR2 SYDVKM. The CDR3 has 13 residues. V lost 6 bases and J 6 bases, leaving 13 bases between the germline ends. CDR3 loop: CASSSQGMDTQYF. The CDR3 nucleotides are TGTGCCAGCAGCTCTCAGGGCATGGATACGCAGTATTTT.

The chain has TRBV5-1 and TRBJ1-1; a possible D gene is TRBD1 (6 bases). V was cut by 0 bases and J by 2 bases, with 14 bases left in between. The CDR3 is 16 amino acids. Germline CDR1 is SGHRS and CDR2 is YFSETQ. The CDR3 nucleotides read TGCGCCAGCAGCTTGGTTGGGGGGGCGATTAACACTGAAGCTTTCTTT. This gives the protein CASSLVGGAINTEAFF.

This clone appeared a few times. CDR3 loop: CASSSQRQNTEAFF. CDR3 bases: TGTGCCAGCAGCTCCCAGAGGCAGAACACTGAAGCTTTCTTT. The chain joins TRBV9 to TRBJ1-1; no clear D gene. Germline V gives CDR1 SGDLS, CDR2 YYNGEE. The CDR3 is 14 amino acids. V was shortened by 4 bases and J by 1 base, with 11 bases between the two germline ends. The complete variable domain, with remaining parts taken from reference TRBV9 and TRBJ1-1, reads DSGVTQTPKHLITATGQRVTLRCSPRSGDLSVYWYQQSLDQGLQFLIQYYNGEERAKGNILERFSAQQFPDLHSELNLSSLELGDSALYFCASSSQRQNTEAFFGQGTRLTVV.

The rearrangement uses TRBV15 and TRBJ1-4; maybe TRBD1 (6 bases). V was trimmed by 4 bases and J by 3 bases, leaving 18 bases between them. In germline, CDR1 is LNHNV, CDR2 YYDKDF (reference sequence). This CDR3 contains 17 residues. CDR3 amino acids: CATSIDPPQGANEKLFF. CDR3 coding DNA: TGTGCCACCAGCATCGATCCCCCACAGGGAGCTAATGAAAAACTGTTTTTT.

This chain uses TRBV7-2 with TRBJ2-1; tentative D call: TRBD2 (5 bases). This CDR3 is 13 amino acids long. Germline lookup yields CDR1 SGHTA and CDR2 FQGNSA. V lost 9 bases to trimming and J lost 2 bases, with 11 bases between them. The CDR3 region is CASAGYAYNEQFF. CDR3 in DNA: TGTGCCAGTGCGGGTTACGCCTACAATGAGCAGTTCTTC. The full variable domain, in which reference TRBV7-2 and TRBJ2-1 provide the parts outside the CDR3, is GAGVSQSPSNKVTEKGKDVELRCDPISGHTALYWYRQSLGQGLEFLIYFQGNSAPDKSGLPSDRFSAERTGGSVSTLTIQRTQQEDSAVYLCASAGYAYNEQFFGPGTRLTVL.

V gene TRBV11-2 combines with J gene TRBJ2-7; TRBD1 is a possible D gene (5 bases). Deletions cut 2 bases from V and 5 bases from J, with 7 bases between. Germline CDR1 reads SGHAT; CDR2 reads FQNNGV. This CDR3 is built from 12 residues. CDR3 sequence (DNA): TGTGCCAGCAGCTTATCAGGGAACGAGCAGTACGTC. Amino acids: CASSLSGNEQYV.

The rearrangement uses TRBV6-5 and TRBJ1-5, with D tentatively TRBD1 (5 bases). V lost 5 bases and J lost 11, with 13 bases in between. CDR1 and CDR2 (germline): MNHEY, SVGAGI. CDR3 length: 12 residues. The CDR3 loop is CASSSRGGSQHF. DNA of the CDR3: TGTGCCAGCAGTAGCCGCGGGGGGTCCCAGCATTTT.

This chain joins TRBV5-4 and TRBJ2-7; 7 bases map to TRBD1. This CDR3 spans 16 amino acids. Germline CDR1 and CDR2: SGHNT and YYREEE (reference sequence). V lost 4 bases, J lost 3 bases, and 13 bases stayed unmatched. The CDR3 spells CASSRKPGQNYYEQYF. In DNA, the CDR3 is TGTGCCAGCAGCCGAAAGCCGGGACAGAATTACTACGAGCAGTACTTC.

This chain links TRBV7-8 with TRBJ2-3, with D perhaps matching TRBD2 (7 bases). Germline lookup yields CDR1 SGHVS and CDR2 FQNEAQ. The CDR3 has 18 amino acids. V dropped 1 base and J dropped 4 bases, with 21 bases sitting between them. DNA for the CDR3: TGTGCCAGCAGCTTAGTTACAGGGTGGGAGGGTGATCCAGATACGCAGTATTTT. Translating gives CASSLVTGWEGDPDTQYF.

The genes are TRBV28 and TRBJ2-7, with a tentative D call TRBD2 (5 bases). CDR1 MDHEN and CDR2 SYDVKM come from the germline V gene. Trimming pared 4 bases from V and 7 bases from J, leaving 17 bases between. The CDR3 is made up of 14 amino acids. The CDR3 bases are TGTGCCAGCAGTTCAGGCGGCACGGGGAGAGAGCAGTACGTC. Protein sequence: CASSSGGTGREQYV.

This chain joins TRBV7-8 and TRBJ1-2; a weak D match, TRBD1 (5 bases). Germline assignment: CDR1 SGHVS and CDR2 FQNEAQ. The CDR3 covers 15 residues. Deletions cut 4 bases from V and 2 bases from J, with 14 bases between. The CDR3 spells CASSSEWRGNYGYTF. The DNA of the CDR3 is TGTGCCAGCAGCTCAGAATGGAGGGGCAACTATGGCTACACCTTC. Supplemented by reference TRBV7-8 and TRBJ1-2, the full variable domain reads GAGVSQSPRYKVAKRGQDVALRCDPISGHVSLFWYQQALGQGPEFLTYFQNEAQLDKSGLPSDRFFAERPEGSVSTLKIQRTQQEDSAVYLCASSSEWRGNYGYTFGSGTRLTVV.

This clone has ten or more counts. The chain couples TRBV5-1 to TRBJ2-5; a weak D match, TRBD2 (6 bases). The CDR3 extends over 15 amino acids. Per germline, CDR1 SGHRS and CDR2 YFSETQ. The V and J ends lost 4 bases and 4 bases respectively, with 17 bases between them. The CDR3 loop is CASSTFRGGRETQYF. CDR3 nucleotides: TGCGCCAGCAGCACCTTCCGTGGGGGGAGAGAGACCCAGTACTTC.

The CDR3 spells CASRDLLNWGSYNEQFF. The CDR3 DNA is TGTGCCAGCCGGGACTTGCTTAATTGGGGGTCCTACAATGAGCAGTTCTTC. This chain links TRBV27 with TRBJ2-1, with D possibly matching TRBD2 (6 bases). The V gene's germline CDR1 is MNHEY and CDR2 SMNVEV (reference sequence). V lost 8 bases, J lost 1 base, and 21 bases lay in between. The CDR3 runs to 17 residues.

This clone was counted a single time. The chain couples TRBV5-1 to TRBJ1-6, with D possibly TRBD1 on 5 matching bases. The CDR3 length is 15 residues. The V gene lost 6 bases and the J gene lost 5 bases, with 15 bases spanning the gap. The germline CDR1 and CDR2 sequences are SGHRS and YFSETQ. In DNA form, the CDR3 reads TGCGCCAGCACAGTTGATTGGGGGGATAATTCACCCCTCCACTTT. Translating it yields CASTVDWGDNSPLHF.

The count of this clone is one. CDR3 sequence (DNA): TGTGCCAGCAGCTCAGGGGGTCCGAACACCGGGGAGCTGTTTTTT. Protein: CASSSGGPNTGELFF. This chain joins TRBV5-4 and TRBJ2-2; 7 nucleotides match TRBD1. This CDR3 is built from 15 residues. V dropped 3 bases and J dropped 0; count of bases not matched to a gene: 2. The germline CDR1 and CDR2 sequences are SGHNT and YYREEE (reference sequence). The entire variable domain, with the rest obtained from reference TRBV5-4 and TRBJ2-2, is as follows: ETGVTQSPTHLIKTRGQQVTLRCSSQSGHNTVSWYQQALGQGPQFIFQYYREEENGRGNFPPRFSGLQFPNYSSELNVNALELDDSALYLCASSSGGPNTGELFFGEGSRLTVL.

CDR3 DNA sequence: TGCAGCGCCGCTCGTAGCGGGAATAACAATGAGCAGTTCTTC. This sequence encodes CSAARSGNNNEQFF. The V gene is TRBV29-1, the J gene TRBJ2-1; TRBD2 matches at 8 bases. With V trimmed by 7 bases and J by 5 bases, 10 bases remained unmatched. Germline CDR1 SQVTM, CDR2 ANQGSEA. The CDR3 loop spans 14 amino acids.

This clone was recorded a few times. The chain uses TRBV5-6 and TRBJ1-5, with D maybe TRBD1 (6 bases). The CDR3 covers 14 residues. V lost 4 bases to trimming and J lost 0 bases, with 8 bases between them. Germline V gene lookup returns CDR1 SGHDT and CDR2 YYEEEE. In DNA form, the CDR3 reads TGTGCCAGCAGCGGACAGAATAGCAATCAGCCCCAGCATTTT. It translates to CASSGQNSNQPQHF.

This rearrangement joins TRBV11-1 to TRBJ1-1; TRBD1 matches 7 bases. Unmatched junction bases numbered 7, after V lost 5 bases and J lost 4 bases. Germline V gives CDR1 SGHAT, CDR2 FQDESV (reference sequence). The CDR3 is made up of 14 amino acids. The CDR3 DNA follows: TGTGCCAGCAGCCTTTCACAGGGGATCACTGAAGCTTTCTTT. The encoded protein is CASSLSQGITEAFF.